This T cell receptor (beta chain) was captured in a study of T-cell memory formation after mild COVID-19. There are 16 residues in the CDR3. Deletions cut 7 bases from V and 0 bases from J, with 18 bases between. Germline V CDR1 and CDR2: MNHEY, SVGEGT. 5'RACE primed at constant segments yielded TCR alpha and TCR beta cDNA libraries bearing sample barcodes and UMIs. In TCRdb, the 5' RACE reads were re-called with MiXCR into one record per CDR3 protein. Of about 150,000 distinct CDR3 sequences in the sample, about 25% were seen once. V is TRBV6-2 or TRBV6-3 and J is TRBJ1-2; no definite D call. The receptor was derived from an adult woman who had mild COVID-19 (a few samples of this study predate the infection). Cell type and time point are not known. Specimen: PBMCs or a T cell subset sorted from them (not recorded which). The CDR3 loop reads CASNQATDPSNYGYTF. CDR3 coding DNA: TGTGCCAGCAATCAAGCGACGGATCCTTCTAACTATGGCTACACCTTC.